The 9 T cell receptor beta chains below were found in one sample sequenced in a study of STAT5B mutations in CD4+ large granular lymphocyte leukemia. TCRdb keeps only in-frame clones here, not all; method: immunoSEQ multiplex PCR. The sample includes roughly 34,000 clones, more than 65% of them seen just once. Sequencing was done on a sample of CD4+ T cells from blood buffy coats. The source of these receptors is a human donor in good health.

J is TRBJ2-2 and V is TRBV5-1; possibly TRBD1 for D (6 bases). This CDR3 contains 16 residues. Germline CDR1 and CDR2: SGHRS and YFSETQ. Trimming stripped 0 bases from V and 2 bases from J, with 11 bases between. As DNA, the CDR3 is TGCGCCAGCAGCTTGGGGGGGACAAGAAACACCGGGGAGCTGTTTTTT. It codes for CASSLGGTRNTGELFF.

The V gene is TRBV4-3, the J gene TRBJ1-1; the D is unclear. The length of the CDR3 is 17 residues. Germline values: CDR1 LGHNA, CDR2 YSLEER. V was pared by 0 bases and J by 1 base, with 15 bases between. The DNA of the CDR3 is TGCGCCAGCAGCCAAGAATGGCTTCGCAGGAGGAACACTGAAGCTTTCTTT. This translates into CASSQEWLRRRNTEAFF.

The chain combines TRBV7-2 with TRBJ2-3; 11 positions match TRBD2. This CDR3 is 17 amino acids long. The V gene end was trimmed by 5 bases and the J gene end by 6 bases; junction bases not matched to a gene: 13. Germline-derived CDR1 and CDR2 are SGHTA and FQGNSA. CDR3 coding DNA: TGTGCCAGCAGCCCCGGGTTAGCGGGAGGGCAATGGGATACGCAGTATTTT. The encoded protein is CASSPGLAGGQWDTQYF.

V gene TRBV19 combines with J gene TRBJ1-5, with D perhaps TRBD1 (5 bases). CDR3 length: 16 amino acids. Deletions cut 5 bases from V and 5 bases from J, with 19 bases between. The germline CDR1 and CDR2 sequences are LNHDA and SQIVND (reference sequence). For the CDR3, the DNA is TGTGCCAGTAGTCCCCTCCGGGCCCCGGGGGATCAGCCCCAGCATTTT. It encodes CASSPLRAPGDQPQHF.

CDR3 sequence: CASSPNLAGSQTGELFF. The CDR3 nucleotides are TGTGCCAGCAGCCCTAATCTAGCGGGGTCCCAAACCGGGGAGCTGTTTTTT. V gene TRBV5-4 combines with J gene TRBJ2-2, with TRBD2 matching 9 bases. Germline CDR1 SGHNT, CDR2 YYREEE (reference sequence). V was pared by 4 bases and J by 5 bases, with 12 bases of the junction left unmatched. CDR3 length: 17 residues.

The chain couples TRBV9 to TRBJ2-1; 10 positions match TRBD2. Trimming cost V 3 bases and J 4 bases; bases outside gene matches: 4. From germline, CDR1 is SGDLS and CDR2 YYNGEE. This CDR3 spans 15 amino acids. DNA for the CDR3: TGTGCCAGCAGCGGACCGGGACTAGCGTACAATGAGCAGTTCTTC. It encodes CASSGPGLAYNEQFF.

The V gene is TRBV19, the J gene TRBJ2-7; 9 bases map to TRBD2. V lost 6 bases to trimming and J lost 3 bases; unmatched junction nucleotides: 6. Germline V gene data show CDR1 as LNHDA and CDR2 as SQIVND (reference sequence). The CDR3 has 14 residues. Written as DNA, the CDR3 is TGTGCCAGTAGACCTAGCGGGACCGACTACGAGCAGTACTTC. It specifies CASRPSGTDYEQYF.

The chain employs TRBV5-1 and TRBJ2-5, with TRBD2 matching 10 bases. The junction had 9 bases not matched to a gene; V was cut back by 3 bases and J by 4 bases. CDR3 length: 16 residues. Germline V gene sequence: CDR1 SGHRS, CDR2 YFSETQ. The CDR3 nucleotides are TGCGCCAGCAGCTCGCAGGGAGCGGGAGGGGGAGAGACCCAGTACTTC. This sequence encodes CASSSQGAGGGETQYF.

This chain links TRBV15 with TRBJ2-4; D possibly corresponds to TRBD2 (6 bases). The V gene lost 4 bases and the J gene lost 0 bases, with 19 bases spanning the gap. Germline V gene lookup returns CDR1 LNHNV and CDR2 YYDKDF (reference sequence). The CDR3 contains 18 residues. The CDR3 DNA follows: TGTGCCACCAGCACTCGCCGGGACTGGGGAACAGCCAAAAACATTCAGTACTTC. This encodes CATSTRRDWGTAKNIQYF.